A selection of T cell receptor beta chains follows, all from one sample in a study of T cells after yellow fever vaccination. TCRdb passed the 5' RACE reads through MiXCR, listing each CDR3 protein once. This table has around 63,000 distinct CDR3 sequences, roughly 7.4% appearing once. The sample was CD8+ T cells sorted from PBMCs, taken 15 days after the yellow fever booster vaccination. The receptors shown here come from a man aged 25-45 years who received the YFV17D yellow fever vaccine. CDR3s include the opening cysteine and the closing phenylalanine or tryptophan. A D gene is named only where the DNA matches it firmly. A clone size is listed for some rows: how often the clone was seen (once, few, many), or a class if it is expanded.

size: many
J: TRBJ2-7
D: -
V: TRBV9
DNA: TGTGCCAGCAGCGAGGGAGGATTGGGGGTGAAAGTCTACGAGCAGTACTTC
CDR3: CASSEGGLGVKVYEQYF

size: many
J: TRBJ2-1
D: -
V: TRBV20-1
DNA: TGCAGTGTTAAACCCGGGACTTCTTACAATGAGCAGTTCTTC
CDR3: CSVKPGTSYNEQFF

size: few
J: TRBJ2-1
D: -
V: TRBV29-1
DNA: TGCAGCGTTGAAGGGGCCGGAGCGGTAGAAACCCGTAGCTCCTACAATGAGCAGTTCTTC
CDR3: CSVEGAGAVETRSSYNEQFF

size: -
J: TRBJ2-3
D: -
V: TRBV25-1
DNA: TGTGCCAGCAGTGAATCCCACAGGAGCACAGATACGCAGTATTTT
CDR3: CASSESHRSTDTQYF

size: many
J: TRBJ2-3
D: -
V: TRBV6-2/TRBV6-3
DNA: TGTGCCAGCAGTTACGAACGAGTCCCGGTTGATACGCAGTATTTT
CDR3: CASSYERVPVDTQYF

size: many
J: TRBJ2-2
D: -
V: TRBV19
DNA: TGTGCCAGCGCACCCCCTCCGACAGTTAACACCGGGGAGCTGTTTTTT
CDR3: CASAPPPTVNTGELFF

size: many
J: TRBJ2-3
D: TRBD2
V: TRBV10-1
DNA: TGCGCCAGCAGTGAATCTGCGGGAGGGGGAAATAGCACAGATACGCAGTATTTT
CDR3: CASSESAGGGNSTDTQYF

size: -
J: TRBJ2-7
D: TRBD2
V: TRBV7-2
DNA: TGTGCCAGCAGCTTAGAACGAGCGGGGTCGTACGAGCAGTACTTC
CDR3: CASSLERAGSYEQYF

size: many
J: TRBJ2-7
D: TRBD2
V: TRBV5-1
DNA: TGCGCCAGCAGGCGGACTAGCGGGAGCCACGAGCAGTACTTC
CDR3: CASRRTSGSHEQYF

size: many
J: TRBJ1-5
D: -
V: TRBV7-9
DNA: TGTGCCAGCAGCTTCGACAACCAGCCCCAGCATTTT
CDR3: CASSFDNQPQHF

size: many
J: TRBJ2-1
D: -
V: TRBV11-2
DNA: TGTGCCAGCACCCCCCAGGGGTCCCAATCTGATCGGTACAATGAGCAGTTCTTC
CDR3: CASTPQGSQSDRYNEQFF

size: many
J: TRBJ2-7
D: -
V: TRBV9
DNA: TGTGCCAGCAGCGTAGCGGGAGAGCCCCTCGGGCAGTACTTC
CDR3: CASSVAGEPLGQYF

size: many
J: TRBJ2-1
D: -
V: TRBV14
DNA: TGTGCCAGCAGCCACGTACTGGTCTCGGACAATGAGCAGTTCTTC
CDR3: CASSHVLVSDNEQFF

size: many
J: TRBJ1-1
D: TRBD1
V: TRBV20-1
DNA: TGCAGTGCTGAACGGACAGGGAACACTGAAGCTTTCTTT
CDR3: CSAERTGNTEAFF

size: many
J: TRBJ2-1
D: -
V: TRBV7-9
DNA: TGTGCCAGCAGAACAGGGTCGGCCTACAATGAGCAGTTCTTC
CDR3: CASRTGSAYNEQFF

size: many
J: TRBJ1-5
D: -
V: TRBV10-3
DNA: TGTGCCATCAGCGCGACCGGGGGCCCGCCGCCCCAGCATTTT
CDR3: CAISATGGPPPQHF

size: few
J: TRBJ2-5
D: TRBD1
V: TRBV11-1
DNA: TGTGCCAGCAGCTTGACAGGGGGCGCGGGAGAGACCCAGTACTTC
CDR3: CASSLTGGAGETQYF

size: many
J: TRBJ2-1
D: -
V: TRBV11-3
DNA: TGTGCCAGCAGCTCAGGACCCCTCTCCTACAATGAGCAGTTCTTC
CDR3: CASSSGPLSYNEQFF

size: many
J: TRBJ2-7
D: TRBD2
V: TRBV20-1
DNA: TGCAGTGCTAGAGAGGGACTAGGATACTACGAGCAGTACTTC
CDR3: CSAREGLGYYEQYF

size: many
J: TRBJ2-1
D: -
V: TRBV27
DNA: TGTGCCAGCAATCAACACGTGAGGGCAAATGAGCAGTTCTTC
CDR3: CASNQHVRANEQFF

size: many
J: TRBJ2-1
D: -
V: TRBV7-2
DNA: TGTGCCAGCAGCTTAGCGGCAGGGGATACCTACAATGAGCAGTTCTTC
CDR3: CASSLAAGDTYNEQFF

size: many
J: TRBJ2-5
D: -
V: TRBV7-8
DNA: TGTGCCAGCAGCTTAGAGGCCGGGGATAACCAAGAGACCCAGTACTTC
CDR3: CASSLEAGDNQETQYF

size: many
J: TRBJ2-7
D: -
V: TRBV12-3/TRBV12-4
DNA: TGTGCCAGCAGTTCCCTTAGCGGAGGTGAGCAGTACTTC
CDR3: CASSSLSGGEQYF

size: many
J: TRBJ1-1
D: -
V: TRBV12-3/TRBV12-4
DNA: TGTGCCAGCAGTTGGGGGCGTGGGACAGAAGCTTTCTTT
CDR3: CASSWGRGTEAFF

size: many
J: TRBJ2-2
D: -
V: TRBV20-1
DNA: TGCAGTGCCCCCGGCCAGGTCGGGGAGCTGTTTTTT
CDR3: CSAPGQVGELFF

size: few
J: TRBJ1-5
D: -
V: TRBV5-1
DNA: TGCGCCAGTAACCCCCGGGAACGAAAAAGGCAGCCCCAGCATTTT
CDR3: CASNPRERKRQPQHF

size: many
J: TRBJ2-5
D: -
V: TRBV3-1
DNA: TGTGCCAGCAGCCAAAAGATTGGGGAGGCTCGGGAGACCCAGTACTTC
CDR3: CASSQKIGEARETQYF

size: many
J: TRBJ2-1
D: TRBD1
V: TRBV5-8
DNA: TGTGCCAGCAGCTCCGGGACAGGCTCCTACAATGAGCAGTTCTTC
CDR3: CASSSGTGSYNEQFF

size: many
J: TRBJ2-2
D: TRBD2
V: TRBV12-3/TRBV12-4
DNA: TGTGCCAGCAGACCGCTAGCGGTCTCCACCGGGGAGCTGTTTTTT
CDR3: CASRPLAVSTGELFF

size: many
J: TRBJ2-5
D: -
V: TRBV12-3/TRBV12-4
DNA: TGTGCCAGCAGTTTCGGGGCCTCGTCGCAAGAGACCCAGTACTTC
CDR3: CASSFGASSQETQYF

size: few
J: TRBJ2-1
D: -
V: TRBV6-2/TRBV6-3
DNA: TGTGCCAGCAGTTACTCGAACCAGCGGTACGATGAGCAGTTCTTC
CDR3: CASSYSNQRYDEQFF

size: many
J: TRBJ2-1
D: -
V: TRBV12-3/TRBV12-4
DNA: TGTGCCAGCAGTCCCCCCGGTTCGCCGGGCTCCTACAATGAGCAGTTCTTC
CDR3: CASSPPGSPGSYNEQFF

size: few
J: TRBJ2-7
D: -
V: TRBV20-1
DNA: TGCAGTGCTAGCTGGGACACTAACTACGAGCAGTACTTC
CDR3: CSASWDTNYEQYF

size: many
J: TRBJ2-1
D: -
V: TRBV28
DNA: TGTGCCAGCATCGCCCTAGAAGAAAGCCACAATGAGCAGTTCTTC
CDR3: CASIALEESHNEQFF

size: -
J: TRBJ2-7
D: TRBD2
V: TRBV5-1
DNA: TGCGCCAGCAGCTTAAGGCTAGCGGGAGGGCGCGACGAGCAGTACTTC
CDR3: CASSLRLAGGRDEQYF

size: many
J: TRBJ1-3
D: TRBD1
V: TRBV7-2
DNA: TGTGCCAGCAGCCTGGGGGGACAGTCCCGTTGGTCCATATATTTT
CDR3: CASSLGGQSRWSIYF

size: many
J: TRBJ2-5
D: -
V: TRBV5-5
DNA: TGTGCCAGCAGCTGGACGGAGACCCAGTACTTC
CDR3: CASSWTETQYF

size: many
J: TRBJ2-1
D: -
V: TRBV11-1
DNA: TGTGCCAGCGGTGGGCTCCGATACAATGAGCAGTTCTTC
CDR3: CASGGLRYNEQFF

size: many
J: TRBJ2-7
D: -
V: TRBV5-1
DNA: TGCGCCAGCGCAGAAGCGGGCATCTACGAGCAGTACTTC
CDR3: CASAEAGIYEQYF

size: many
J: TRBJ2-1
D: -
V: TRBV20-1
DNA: TGCAGTGCTAGAATGGCGGACTCCTACAATGAGCAGTTCTTC
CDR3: CSARMADSYNEQFF

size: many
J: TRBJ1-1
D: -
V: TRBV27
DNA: TGTGCCAGCAGTTTTGGGCAAACGAACACTGAAGCTTTCTTT
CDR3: CASSFGQTNTEAFF

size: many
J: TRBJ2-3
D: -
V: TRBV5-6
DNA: TGTGCCAGCAGCACGGGGATTTATACGCAGTATTTT
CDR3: CASSTGIYTQYF

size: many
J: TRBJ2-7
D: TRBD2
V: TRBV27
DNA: TGTGCCAGCAGAGAATTAGCGGGGGGGGCCTACGAGCAGTACTTC
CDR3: CASRELAGGAYEQYF

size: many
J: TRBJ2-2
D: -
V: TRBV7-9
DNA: TGTGCCAGCAGCTTAGTTCAGCTGAACACCGGGGAGCTGTTTTTT
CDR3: CASSLVQLNTGELFF